This TCR beta chain was sequenced during a study of cytomegalovirus exposure and HLA in healthy donors (dated by TCRdb to about 2017). Broadly, across the study: According to an earlier analysis of several hundred of the donors, roughly 180 million T cells yielded approximately 120 million unique TCR beta sequences and approximately 300 Gb of sequence data. An early release that covered fewer than 750 HLA-typed donors contained about 300 gigabases of sequencing data and 65 million to 100 million unique TCR sequences. Of the roughly 400 genotyped donors, 81% were placed in the genetic ancestry cluster associated with self-reported Caucasian donors. The study was designed to test whether signatures of past pathogen exposure could be identified by cataloging public T cell receptors. Using immunosequencing, the study profiled T cell repertoires from about 620 subjects and related those repertoires to cytomegalovirus serostatus. Along with the roughly 610-subject first cohort, a separate validation cohort of over a hundred different subjects was used. The study combined high-throughput TCR immunosequencing, statistical association of individual TCRs with disease status, and machine learning to predict cytomegalovirus infection status. A later analysis re-examined previously published TCR beta repertoires from about 700 donors and added high-resolution HLA genotyping to investigate patterns of TCR occurrence. Rather than using new phenotypic data, the later analysis identified candidate immune exposures from TCR beta sequences and from how often those sequences occurred across donors. An earlier analysis of 500 to 750 of the donors applied high-throughput TCR beta sequencing to assess whether each TCR beta V gene segment acted as functional or pseudogenic. Alongside the repertoire data, information on donor age, sex, ethnicity and CMV serostatus was compiled. A later genetic analysis took genome-wide SNP genotypes for 398 of the 666 donors and used that subset as a discovery cohort. All discovery cohort repertoires had been generated using a single sequencing platform. Both class I and class II loci were covered by HLA typing, at four-digit resolution. Typing coverage differed by locus: A, B, C, DRB1 and DQB1 were typed in roughly 620-630 donors, DQA1 in 522, DPA1 in 606, and DPB1 in approximately 450. Four to six DR-DQ haplotypes were handled as single units for association and clustering because linkage in the cohort was strong. Among 300 to 500 genotyped donors of the cohort, an average of roughly 230,000 unique TCR beta nucleotide sequences was sequenced per donor, of which 15% to 20% were non-productive. Overall study outcomes, separate from this receptor: In vitro tests confirmed that a few of the cytomegalovirus-associated TCR beta chains recognize cytomegalovirus antigens. Presence/absence analyses assumed roughly uniform sequencing depth across donors, an assumption that may not hold. A group of highly shared sequence variants was considered likely to be a technical artifact of the sequencing pipeline. Some IMGT-functional V segments, including TRBV6-2 and TRBV6-3, could not be told apart with the 87-base-pair reads, so those segments were excluded. A further reported finding was that TCR beta sequences accurately predicted the HLA-A and HLA-B alleles for most subjects in the first cohort. A later analysis found that HLA-associated TCR beta chains were more clonally expanded and had lower generation probabilities than equally common non-associated chains. Compared with the approximately 700-donor mean, donors in an Asian-associated ancestry cluster had fewer N-insertions in productive TCRs, according to a later genetic analysis. The study gave a list of under 200 TCR beta chains associated with cytomegalovirus. A later analysis found that most CMV-associated TCR beta chains appeared HLA-restricted, with HLA associations seemingly driven largely by CMV exposure. Because HLA typing was unavailable for some donors at each locus, only the typed subset was used in association tests. Across donors, most TCR sequences were observed very rarely, whereas some public TCRs were present in many individuals. Because counts were too low, seventeen rarely observed V segments, including chromosome 9 orphons, were excluded from the earlier analysis of around 590 of the donors. Immune exposure information for the cohort was limited to CMV serostatus. In a later analysis, TCR association rates were found to vary across HLA loci, with the most associated TCRs seen for DRB1 alleles and the fewest for HLA-C alleles. A later genetic analysis associated a missense DCLRE1C variant with V-gene and J-gene trimming of TCR beta chains, and an independent cohort replicated the association. Strong co-occurrence of HLA alleles, especially DR and DQ, made assigning TCR associations to individual alleles difficult. The authors suggested that the approach could potentially be generalized to other disease states and immunological phenotypes. The cohort was sequenced for TCR beta chains only, and without alpha or paired-chain data the features that could be detected were limited. A later analysis reported that several top co-occurrence clusters appeared linked to parvovirus B19, influenza, CMV and Epstein-Barr virus. An earlier analysis of approximately 540 of the donors showed that most TCR beta V segments appeared in productive rearrangements either about 90% or about 30% of the time, which broadly matched IMGT annotations. At a false discovery rate of 0.05, a later analysis linked roughly 17,000 TCR beta sequences to specific HLA alleles. In both the original and validation cohorts, the classifier was reported to diagnose cytomegalovirus status with high specificity and sensitivity. Correlated functional status among segregating V segments might be attributable to linkage disequilibrium, but an unknown experimental factor could not be ruled out.

Library preparation was by the immunoSEQ multiplex PCR assay. For the multiplex PCR, a mixture combining 60 forward primers for TCR Vbeta segments and 13 reverse primers for TCR Jbeta segments was used. The CDR3 region of rearranged TCR beta genes was amplified from genomic DNA with a multiplex PCR assay. The amplified TCR beta libraries were sequenced on the Illumina HiSeq System as 87-base-pair reads. The paper's processing steps were these. In a later analysis, tens of millions of unique TCR beta chains were counted across the 666 repertoires, and around 10 million of these chains were shared by at least two donors. Raw reads were error-corrected and collapsed into unique sequences by a nearest-neighbor algorithm in which closely related sequences were merged to remove PCR and sequencing errors. To assign V, D and J gene segments, CDR3 sequences were aligned to IMGT reference sequences. For a sequence to be retained, at least a six-nucleotide match to both a V gene segment and a J gene segment was required. Rearrangements were classified as productive when the CDR3 lacked stop codons and remained in frame with V and J, and all other rearrangements were classified as non-productive. CDR3 was defined by IMGT convention, running from the second conserved V-encoded cysteine to the conserved J-encoded phenylalanine. Sequences without an unambiguous match to a single V gene segment were excluded from the earlier analysis of a few hundred of the donors. In an earlier analysis of a few hundred of the donors, V segments were called functional above 56.7% productive rearrangements and were called segregating when the between-donor standard deviation exceeded 5%. A statistical classification framework was built for diagnosing cytomegalovirus status from the catalog of TCR beta chain sequences. In a later analysis, V and J genes were assigned by comparing TCR nucleotide sequences against IMGT/GENE-DB human TR gene sequences. A later analysis assigned CDR3 sequences and most-parsimonious VDJ recombination scenarios with the TCRdist pipeline. In a later analysis, each TCR beta chain was defined by its CDR3 amino acid sequence together with its V-gene family, and reads without a unique V-gene family were excluded. A later analysis removed roughly 590 highly shared, low-generation-probability nucleotide sequences to deal with suspected cross-contamination and a sequencing artifact. In a later analysis, a clonal expansion index for each public chain was calculated from normalized within-repertoire ranks of inferred template counts. Generation probabilities in a later analysis came from a VDJ recombination model fitted to out-of-frame rearrangements, and those results were checked against IGoR. In a later analysis, hypergeometric tests were used to score TCR-TCR, TCR-HLA and TCR-CMV co-occurrence, with a repertoire-size bias correction applied to TCR pairs. In a later analysis, false discovery rates were estimated by permuting HLA or CMV assignments 20 times. A later analysis grouped co-occurring TCRs with DBSCAN, adding TCRdist sequence similarity when clustering within HLA-allele-positive subsets. For co-occurrence clustering, repertoires with fewer than 30,000 or more than 120,000 public chains were excluded, along with about five repertoires with anomalous nucleotide sharing. What TCRdb holds here is the immuneACCESS table cut down to in-frame rearrangements. Part of the clones is not present; checked against another copy, under half of the missing clones reflect an unresolved V gene, and the others are unexplained. V, J and clone size are those of that table, while D and trimming were read from the DNA. The sample table holds approximately 140,000 clones, of which approximately 84% were seen once. The ten largest clones take up approximately 2% of the sample.

The cysteine opens and the phenylalanine closes a CDR3 of 12 amino acids. The read is trimmed to its CDR3 DNA, 36 bases read in frame from base 1. Sequences MDHEN (CDR1) and SYDVKM (CDR2) are obtained from the germline V gene. The junction shows trimming of 11 bases on V and 8 bases on J, plus 18 bases between the germline ends. This clone turned up a few times. What this receptor recognizes is not known. Base qualities are not provided; no much larger clone lies one nucleotide away. The cohort comprised approximately 700 healthy bone marrow donors. At the time of sampling, every cohort member was nominally healthy, though immune exposures that went unrecorded were likely present. The donor tested CMV seronegative, placing the donor among the 352 seronegative members of the cohort. A peripheral blood sample was provided by each donor, and peripheral blood mononuclear cells were used for TCR beta sequencing. The Qiagen DNeasy Blood Extraction Kit was used to extract genomic DNA from the blood cell samples.

The rearrangement joined TRBV28 to TRBJ1-2; the D gene is perhaps TRBD1, on 5 matching bases. The sequence came from a woman aged 40 to 49 in good health and CMV-seronegative. Sequenced sample: PBMCs. The nucleotide sequence is given as TGTGCCGCGGTTGCGGGGGTACGGGGCTACACCTTC. Its protein is CAAVAGVRGYTF.